This T cell receptor (beta chain) was documented in a study of blood T cell repertoires in COVID-19. Whole-study context: Acute-phase and convalescent COVID-19 samples originated in the United States, Italy and Spain. Nucleic acid was either cDNA or gDNA, and it came from T cells, B-cell-depleted T cells, or PBMCs.

TCRdb keeps only in-frame clones here, not all; method: immunoSEQ multiplex PCR. Of some 30,000 clones in the sample, around 90% are singletons; the top ten hold less than 2%. This clonotype was sampled from a man between 60 and 75 years old with active COVID-19. Sequences were obtained from peripheral blood.

CDR3 region: CASSTGTSWGGYTF. CDR3 nucleotide sequence: TGTGCCAGCAGCACGGGGACTTCATGGGGTGGCTACACCTTC. V usage is TRBV7-2 and J usage is TRBJ1-2; D may be TRBD1 (5 bases). Trimming left V 5 bases short and J 7 bases short, with 17 bases between. The CDR3 runs to 14 residues. Germline V gives CDR1 SGHTA, CDR2 FQGNSA.